Listed below are T cell receptor beta chains from one sample, sequenced in a study of blood T cells in healthy people across ages. TCRdb re-called the 5' RACE reads with MiXCR, one entry per CDR3 protein. Of roughly 700,000 distinct CDR3 sequences in the sample, about 52% were seen once. Source material: blood. The receptors stem from a woman in her sixties or seventies in good health. The CDR3 runs from the conserved cysteine through the conserved F or W. D genes are given only for firm matches. Size is stated for part of the rows, as once, few or many counts, or as a class when the clone is expanded.

v_call	j_call	clone_size	d_call	cdr3_nt	cdr3_aa
TRBV29-1	TRBJ1-2	few	.	TGCAGCGTTGACCCCCTGGGGGAAAACGGCTACACCTTC	CSVDPLGENGYTF
TRBV27	TRBJ1-6	.	.	TGTGCCAGCAGCCCGTACCCGTTAGCCACCTCCGGGGCAGGGATCTATAATTCACCCCTCCACTTT	CASSPYPLATSGAGIYNSPLHF
TRBV20-1	TRBJ2-5	.	.	TGCAGTGCTTTTCAGGGGCAAGAGACCCAGTACTTC	CSAFQGQETQYF
TRBV6-6	TRBJ2-2	.	.	TGTGCCAGTAGTTACGGGACAATAAACACCGGGGAGCTGTTTTTT	CASSYGTINTGELFF
TRBV10-3	TRBJ1-2	few	.	TGTGCCATCAGTGAGGGGAACTATGGCTACACCTTC	CAISEGNYGYTF
TRBV6-6	TRBJ2-1	.	.	TGTGCCAGCAGTTACGGTCAGAGGACAGTAATCAATGAGCAGTTCTTC	CASSYGQRTVINEQFF
TRBV28	TRBJ2-5	.	.	TGTGCCAGCAGTTCGCAGGGACCCCAAGAGACCCAGTACTTC	CASSSQGPQETQYF
TRBV5-1	TRBJ2-2	.	TRBD2	TGCGCCAGCAGTCCCGGGAGGCAGGCTTTCACCGGGGAGCTGTTTTTT	CASSPGRQAFTGELFF
TRBV2	TRBJ2-6	few	.	TGTGCCAGCAGTGAAGCATCTGTCTCTGGGGCCAACGTCCTGACTTTC	CASSEASVSGANVLTF
TRBV5-4	TRBJ1-4	once	.	TGTGCCAGCAGCTTTGGTGGGAGGGGAGAAGCTGAAAAACTGTTTTTT	CASSFGGRGEAEKLFF
TRBV5-1	TRBJ2-5	.	.	TGCGCCAGCAGCTTGTTGGGAGGAGGGCAAGAGACCCAGTACTTC	CASSLLGGGQETQYF
TRBV6-5	TRBJ2-6	.	.	TGTGCCAGCAGTTCCCGAGGGGCTGGGGCCAACGTCCTGACTTTC	CASSSRGAGANVLTF
TRBV25-1	TRBJ1-2	few	.	TGTGCCAGCAGGGACGCTGGCTATGGCTACACCTTC	CASRDAGYGYTF
TRBV18	TRBJ2-7	.	TRBD1	TGTGCCAGCTCCCAGGGACAGGGGACGGGCAATGAGCAGTACTTC	CASSQGQGTGNEQYF
TRBV10-3	TRBJ2-1	.	.	TGTGCCATCAGTGAGCCGAGTGAGGGGCAGGAGCAGTTCTTC	CAISEPSEGQEQFF
TRBV29-1	TRBJ1-2	.	.	TGCAGCGTTGATCTAACGCAGAGTAGCTATGGCTGCACCTTC	CSVDLTQSSYGCTF
TRBV15	TRBJ2-1	.	.	TGTGCCACCGCCACCGCGGGACGATACGATGAGCAGTTCTTC	CATATAGRYDEQFF
TRBV29-1	TRBJ2-7	few	.	TGCAGCGTTGAGCCCGGGAAGATCCCTCCCTGGGGGTACGAGCAGTACTTC	CSVEPGKIPPWGYEQYF
TRBV9	TRBJ2-7	few	.	TGTGCCAGCAGCTTGACCTACAATGAGCAGTACTTC	CASSLTYNEQYF
TRBV20-1	TRBJ2-5	few	TRBD1	TGCAGTGCTACACGGACAGGGGGCGGGACCCAGTACTTC	CSATRTGGGTQYF
TRBV7-9	TRBJ2-5	few	.	TGTGCCAGCAGCTTAACGACCAGGGGTCGAGAGACCCAGTACTTC	CASSLTTRGRETQYF
TRBV28	TRBJ2-5	.	.	TGTGCCAGTGAGGGGCCGCTTGTATCAGAGACCCAGTACTTC	CASEGPLVSETQYF
TRBV9	TRBJ2-1	.	.	TGTGCCAGCAGCCACCCCGATTGGGGTCCGAGCTACAATGAGCAGTTCTTC	CASSHPDWGPSYNEQFF
TRBV7-2	TRBJ1-2	.	.	TGTGCCAGCAGCCCCCGGGGGGGGTCATACTATGGCTACACCTTC	CASSPRGGSYYGYTF
TRBV4-3	TRBJ2-7	.	.	TGCGCCAGCAGCCAAGTCGGTTCAGGCCTGAACTACAATGAGCAGTACTTC	CASSQVGSGLNYNEQYF
TRBV20-1	TRBJ2-1	.	TRBD2	TGCAGTGCTACGGGAGGGCCGTTCAGTGAGCAGTTCTTC	CSATGGPFSEQFF
TRBV4-3	TRBJ1-6	few	TRBD1	TGCGCCAGCAGCCCTGGGGACAGGGCTAATTCACCCCTCCACTTT	CASSPGDRANSPLHF
TRBV6-2/TRBV6-3	TRBJ2-1	.	TRBD2	TGTGCCAGCAGTTGGACTAGCGGGACGACAAGATCCTACAATGAGCAGTTCTTC	CASSWTSGTTRSYNEQFF
TRBV28	TRBJ2-6	few	.	TGTGCCAGCAGTCTCCCGGGGCAGGTCTTTAGCTCTGGGGCCAACGTCCTGACTTTC	CASSLPGQVFSSGANVLTF
TRBV7-3	TRBJ1-1	many	.	TGTGCCAGCAGCCCGACAGTTGGCATTGAAGCTTTCTTT	CASSPTVGIEAFF
TRBV20-1	TRBJ2-1	.	.	TGCAGTGCTAGGTCCTCGACTAGTTCCTTTTACAATGAGCAGTTCTTC	CSARSSTSSFYNEQFF
TRBV29-1	TRBJ2-3	few	.	TGCAGCGTTGAAGATCCGGCAGGGTTCACAGATACGCAGTATTTT	CSVEDPAGFTDTQYF
TRBV6-1	TRBJ2-3	.	.	TGTGCCAGCACCGAAGCGGAAAGCACAGATACGCAGTATTTT	CASTEAESTDTQYF
TRBV29-1	TRBJ2-3	.	.	TGCAGCGTTGGGGAGCAGATCACAGATACGCAGTATTTT	CSVGEQITDTQYF
TRBV20-1	TRBJ2-1	once	.	TGCAGTGTTTGGCCCTACGATGAGCAGTTCTTC	CSVWPYDEQFF
TRBV5-1	TRBJ2-2	.	.	TGCGCCAGCAGCTCCGGACCTGGCGGGGAGCTGTTTTTT	CASSSGPGGELFF
TRBV4-3	TRBJ2-5	many	TRBD2	TGCGCCAGCAGCCGGGGGACTAGCGGATCCCAAGAGACCCAGTACTTC	CASSRGTSGSQETQYF
TRBV4-2	TRBJ2-5	.	TRBD2	TGTGCCAGCAGCCAAGAGATGGCGGGAGGTGGAGAAGAGACCCAGTACTTC	CASSQEMAGGGEETQYF
TRBV5-1	TRBJ2-7	.	.	TGCGCCAGCAGTGATGCCGGGACCGAGCAGTACTTC	CASSDAGTEQYF
TRBV28	TRBJ2-7	.	TRBD2	TGTGCCAGCAGGGGACTAGTATACGAGCAGTACTTC	CASRGLVYEQYF
TRBV3-1	TRBJ1-2	.	.	TGTGCCAGCAGCTTACTCACCCTGACGGGCTATGGCTACACCTTC	CASSLLTLTGYGYTF
TRBV7-7	TRBJ2-3	.	TRBD2	TGTGCCAGCAGCGTGGGACTAGCGGGGACAGATACGCAGTATTTT	CASSVGLAGTDTQYF
TRBV10-3	TRBJ1-4	once	TRBD1	TGTGCCATCAGCCGAGGGACAGGGGTTGGAGAAAAACTGTTTTTT	CAISRGTGVGEKLFF
TRBV28	TRBJ2-7	.	TRBD2	TGTGCCAGCACCCCTGCGGAGCGGGACTCCTACGAGCAGTACTTC	CASTPAERDSYEQYF
TRBV7-2	TRBJ2-1	.	TRBD2	TGTGCCAGCAGCTCCGTTGGTCTAGCGGGGGAGGAGCAGTTCTTC	CASSSVGLAGEEQFF
TRBV5-1	TRBJ2-6	.	.	TGCGCCAGTAGCCTATCAAACTCTGGGGCCAACGTCCTGACTTTC	CASSLSNSGANVLTF
TRBV2	TRBJ2-1	.	TRBD2	TGTGCCAGTACCGGGACTAGCGGGAGATTGGCCTACAATGAGCAGTTCTTC	CASTGTSGRLAYNEQFF
TRBV4-3	TRBJ1-2	.	.	TGCGCCAGCAGCCAAGCTATACAGGGTAGCCATGGCTACACCTTC	CASSQAIQGSHGYTF
TRBV18	TRBJ1-4	once	.	TGTGCCAGCTCACCACCGGAAAGGGAAAAACTGTTTTTT	CASSPPEREKLFF
TRBV4-2	TRBJ2-7	.	TRBD2	TGTGCCAACAGCTGTTTAACTAGCGGGAGTTCCTACGAGCAGTACTTC	CANSCLTSGSSYEQYF
TRBV30	TRBJ2-2	.	TRBD1	TGTGCCTGGAGGACAGGGGCCACCGGGGAGCTGTTTTTT	CAWRTGATGELFF
TRBV7-9	TRBJ2-7	few	.	TGTGCCAGCAGCTTATCCCACGGGAGCATCGACGAGCAGTACTTC	CASSLSHGSIDEQYF
TRBV5-1	TRBJ2-7	few	TRBD2	TGCGCCAGCAGCTTGGAGCCAAGGACTAGCTTTTCCTACGAGCAGTACTTC	CASSLEPRTSFSYEQYF
TRBV20-1	TRBJ2-3	.	TRBD2	TGCAGTGCCACACTAGCGCGGAGCGCAGATACGCAGTATTTT	CSATLARSADTQYF
TRBV7-2	TRBJ1-6	.	TRBD1	TGTGCCAGCAGCTTAGAGGACAGGAGGTTGGGATCACCCCCCCACTTT	CASSLEDRRLGSPPHF
TRBV29-1	TRBJ2-7	.	TRBD2	TGCAGCGTTGTAAAACTAGCGGATGACGAGCAGTACTTC	CSVVKLADDEQYF
TRBV27	TRBJ1-2	.	.	TGTGCCAGCAGCTCAGCCGGGGCGGGTTATGGCTACACCTTC	CASSSAGAGYGYTF